These 32 T cell receptor beta chains were sequenced from one sample in a study of blood T cell repertoires in COVID-19. Libraries were prepared by immunoSEQ multiplex PCR; TCRdb keeps only in-frame clonotypes and omits some of them. Here the sample spans under 300,000 clones, 65% to 90% being singletons. Sequenced material: peripheral blood. The receptors here all came from a woman over 75 with active or convalescent COVID-19.

The V and J genes are TRBV28 and TRBJ1-2; 11 nucleotides agree with TRBD1. Germline V lookup: CDR1 MDHEN, CDR2 SYDVKM. V shed 6 bases, J shed 8 bases, and the junction held 2 bases outside the gene matches. CDR3 length equals 12 residues. The DNA of the CDR3 is TGTGCCAGCAGCCGGACAGGGGGCGGCTACACCTTC. Encoded protein: CASSRTGGGYTF.

The chain combines TRBV5-4 with TRBJ2-2, with D possibly TRBD2 on 6 matching bases. The germline gives CDR1 SGHNT, CDR2 YYREEE (reference sequence). Between the trimmed V and J ends, which lost 0 bases and 4 bases, there was a span of 13 bases. The CDR3 runs 16 residues. For the CDR3, the DNA is TGTGCCAGCAGCTTGGGAAGGGGCGGGACCACCGGGGAGCTGTTTTTT. Translation: CASSLGRGGTTGELFF.

This chain uses TRBV11-2 with TRBJ2-7, with 9 bases identical to TRBD1. Germline V gives CDR1 SGHAT, CDR2 FQNNGV. This CDR3 is 15 amino acids long. V lost 4 bases to trimming and J lost 4 bases; unmatched junction nucleotides: 8. This CDR3 reads CASSSGTGFLYEQYF. CDR3 sequence (DNA): TGTGCCAGCAGCTCCGGGACAGGGTTTCTTTACGAGCAGTACTTC.

The chain uses TRBV27 and TRBJ2-7, with a tentative D call TRBD1 (6 bases). Trimming pared 4 bases from V and 3 bases from J, leaving 10 bases between. Germline CDR1 MNHEY, CDR2 SMNVEV (reference sequence). This CDR3 comprises 13 residues. CDR3 nucleotides: TGTGCCAGCAGTTCCCAGGACAGCTACGAGCAGTACTTC. It specifies CASSSQDSYEQYF.

The genes are TRBV25-1 and TRBJ2-7; 8 bases map to TRBD2. V shed 1 base and J 4 bases; nucleotides not matched to a gene: 3. Per the germline V gene, CDR1 is MGHDK and CDR2 is SYGVNS. This CDR3 region has 14 residues. The CDR3 spells CASSESVAGYEQYF. DNA for the CDR3: TGTGCCAGCAGTGAATCGGTAGCGGGGTACGAGCAGTACTTC.

V is TRBV5-1 and J is TRBJ2-2; 11 nucleotides agree with TRBD2. The CDR3 runs to 18 residues. V shed 1 base, J shed 3 bases, and the junction held 8 bases outside the gene matches. CDR1 is SGHRS, CDR2 YFSETQ, per germline. This CDR3 is CASSLSLAGGKYTGELFF. CDR3 sequence (DNA): TGCGCCAGCAGCTTGTCGCTAGCGGGAGGCAAGTACACCGGGGAGCTGTTTTTT.

V usage is TRBV10-3 and J usage is TRBJ1-3; D perhaps matches TRBD1 (6 bases). The germline gives CDR1 ENHRY, CDR2 SYGVKD. Trimming removed 4 bases from V and 0 bases from J, with 16 bases in between. The length of the CDR3 is 17 residues. CDR3 DNA sequence: TGTGCCATCAGTGTTTTTACAGGGATTTCCTCTGGAAACACCATATATTTT. Protein: CAISVFTGISSGNTIYF.

V gene TRBV28 combines with J gene TRBJ1-5, with 7 bases identical to TRBD1. The trim removed 4 bases at V and 2 bases at J, leaving 8 bases unmatched. The germline V gene has CDR1 MDHEN and CDR2 SYDVKM. The CDR3 extends over 16 amino acids. CDR3 residues: CASSSMTGPGNQPQHF. CDR3 nucleotide sequence: TGTGCCAGCAGTTCAATGACAGGGCCGGGCAATCAGCCCCAGCATTTT.

This clone was seen only a few times. The gene calls are TRBV28 and TRBJ1-5; D gene unclear. The V end was cut by 6 bases, the J end by 9 bases, with 12 bases between. The CDR3 loop spans 12 amino acids. The germline V gene encodes CDR1 MDHEN and CDR2 SYDVKM. CDR3 nucleotide sequence: TGTGCCAGCAGAAGGGTGAGCGGGCCCCAGCATTTT. Residues: CASRRVSGPQHF.

The V call is TRBV5-1, the J call TRBJ2-1, with 8 bases matching TRBD1. Per germline, CDR1 SGHRS and CDR2 YFSETQ. The V and J ends lost 1 base and 6 bases, in that order; junction bases with no gene match: 3. CDR3 size: 14 residues. Here the CDR3 reads CASSLFTGGNEQFF. The CDR3 nucleotides read TGCGCCAGCAGCTTGTTTACAGGGGGCAATGAGCAGTTCTTC.

This chain links TRBV10-3 with TRBJ1-1; tentatively, D is TRBD1 (5 bases). V lost 3 bases, J lost 6 bases, and 17 bases lay in between. Germline CDR1 and CDR2: ENHRY and SYGVKD. The CDR3 totals 15 residues. The CDR3 DNA is TGTGCCATCAGTGACCTTACAGTGATAGGGGCTGAAGCTTTCTTT. Its translation: CAISDLTVIGAEAFF.

This clone was recorded once. The chain joins TRBV5-1 to TRBJ2-7; 8 bases fit TRBD1. Germline assignment: CDR1 SGHRS and CDR2 YFSETQ. The V gene end was trimmed by 4 bases and the J gene end by 3 bases; junction bases not matched to a gene: 12. CDR3 size: 16 residues. The CDR3 nucleotides are TGCGCCAGCAGCCTCGCCGGGACAGGAGATATCTACGAGCAGTACTTC. Amino acid sequence: CASSLAGTGDIYEQYF.

This clone was observed a single time. This chain uses TRBV14 with TRBJ2-5; TRBD2 is a possible D gene (6 bases). Between the trimmed V and J ends, which lost 0 bases and 1 base, there was a span of 12 bases. This CDR3 is built from 16 residues. Germline CDR1 and CDR2: SGHDN and FVKESK. In DNA, the CDR3 is TGTGCCAGCAGCCAAGATGGCGGGGTGAGCCAAGAGACCCAGTACTTC. Protein product: CASSQDGGVSQETQYF.

J is TRBJ1-2 and V is TRBV2; 8 positions match TRBD1. The length of the CDR3 is 14 residues. Trimming at V came to 4 bases and at J to 6 bases, leaving 7 bases not matched to a gene. Germline loops: CDR1 SNHLY, CDR2 FYNNEI. CDR3 amino acids: CASSVTTGVDGYTF. CDR3 coding DNA: TGTGCCAGCAGTGTAACGACAGGGGTGGATGGCTACACCTTC.

This CDR3 is CASSRDRGQGTEAFF. The CDR3, as DNA: TGTGCCAGCAGCCGCGACAGGGGGCAGGGCACTGAAGCTTTCTTT. The chain uses TRBV2 and TRBJ1-1; 10 positions match TRBD1. The CDR3 is made up of 15 amino acids. V lost 6 bases and J lost 4; bases outside the gene matches: 8. Germline lookup yields CDR1 SNHLY and CDR2 FYNNEI.

The genes are TRBV24-1 and TRBJ2-1; 9 nucleotides match TRBD1. Trimming cost V 0 bases and J 4 bases; bases outside gene matches: 3. Germline V gene lookup returns CDR1 KGHDR and CDR2 SFDVKD. The CDR3 totals 16 residues. The CDR3 here is CATSDLKQGAYNEQFF. As DNA, the CDR3 is TGTGCCACCAGTGATTTGAAACAGGGGGCTTACAATGAGCAGTTCTTC.

The V call is TRBV2, the J call TRBJ1-5, with TRBD1 identical over 8 bases. Trimming took 5 bases from V and 7 from J; bases not matched to a gene: 7. Per the germline V gene, CDR1 is SNHLY and CDR2 is FYNNEI. The CDR3 totals 14 residues. The CDR3 is CASSPQGGRQPQHF. The CDR3 nucleotides read TGTGCCAGCAGTCCACAGGGGGGGAGACAGCCCCAGCATTTT.

This clone turned up a few times. This rearrangement joins TRBV7-8 to TRBJ2-7, with 9 bases identical to TRBD1. Trimming cost V 2 bases and J 6 bases; bases outside gene matches: 11. Germline V gene sequence: CDR1 SGHVS, CDR2 FQNEAQ. This CDR3 comprises 16 residues. The CDR3 nucleotides are TGTGCCAGCAGCTTACAAACCGGGACAGGGTTTGGCGAGCAGTACTTC. The encoded protein is CASSLQTGTGFGEQYF.

The gene calls are TRBV4-2 and TRBJ1-1; TRBD1 might be the D (6 bases). The CDR3 consists of 16 residues. V was pared by 1 base and J by 2 bases, with 14 bases between. Germline values: CDR1 LGHNA, CDR2 YNFKEQ. The CDR3 here is CASSQGRNRVNTEAFF. The CDR3 DNA reads TGTGCCAGCAGCCAAGGTAGGAACAGGGTTAACACTGAAGCTTTCTTT.

The chain combines TRBV4-1 with TRBJ1-6; D may be TRBD1 (6 bases). The germline gives CDR1 MGHRA, CDR2 YSYEKL. V was cut by 0 bases and J by 6 bases, with 12 bases left in between. This CDR3 region has 16 residues. The CDR3 loop reads CASSQDPQGLNSPLHF. In DNA, the CDR3 is TGCGCCAGCAGCCAAGATCCGCAGGGGCTTAATTCACCCCTCCACTTT.

The J gene is TRBJ2-7, the V gene TRBV19; no firm D call. The germline V gene encodes CDR1 LNHDA and CDR2 SQIVND (reference sequence). The V gene lost 9 bases and the J gene lost 6 bases, with 18 bases spanning the gap. The CDR3 is made up of 13 amino acids. CDR3 DNA sequence: TGTGCCAGCCCGGCCCCGGAACGAGGCGAGCAGTACTTC. Amino acid sequence: CASPAPERGEQYF.

V is TRBV29-1 and J is TRBJ1-4, with 9 bases lining up with TRBD1. V was pared by 5 bases and J by 8 bases, with 12 bases of the junction left unmatched. CDR1 and CDR2 from the germline V gene are SQVTM and ANQGSEA. The CDR3 contains 15 residues. The CDR3 loop reads CSVPFLTGGEEKLFF. Here the CDR3 DNA reads TGCAGCGTTCCTTTTTTAACAGGGGGCGAAGAAAAACTGTTTTTT.

The V call is TRBV18, the J call TRBJ1-2; 7 nucleotides match TRBD1. Germline V CDR1 and CDR2: KGHSH, LQKENI. Trimming removed 2 bases from V and 8 bases from J; junction bases left unmatched: 8. CDR3 length: 14 amino acids. The CDR3 spells CASSPTGTDNGYTF. The CDR3 coding sequence is TGTGCCAGCTCACCAACCGGGACAGATAACGGCTACACCTTC.

For this clone: Other DNA sequences in the same sample also yield this CDR3. The V and J genes are TRBV6-5 and TRBJ2-2; tentative D call: TRBD1 (6 bases). V was shortened by 8 bases and J by 2 bases, with 12 bases between the two germline ends. CDR3 length equals 14 residues. CDR1 is MNHEY, CDR2 SVGAGI, per germline. CDR3 region: CASGWTANTGELFF. The DNA of the CDR3 is TGTGCCAGCGGGTGGACAGCCAACACCGGGGAGCTGTTTTTT.

The chain's CDR3 is CATSLGSDRVYEQYF. CDR3 sequence (DNA): TGTGCCACCAGCCTTGGGAGCGACAGGGTGTACGAGCAGTACTTC. V and J are TRBV15 and TRBJ2-7, with 7 bases aligning to TRBD1. Germline trimming cut 5 bases from V and 4 bases from J; bases unmatched to any gene: 11. Germline V gene sequence: CDR1 LNHNV, CDR2 YYDKDF (reference sequence). This CDR3 is 15 amino acids long.

The rearrangement uses TRBV15 and TRBJ2-3; D is ambiguous. The germline gives CDR1 LNHNV, CDR2 YYDKDF (reference sequence). CDR3 length equals 13 residues. Trimming shortened V by 3 bases and J by 8 bases, and 12 bases separated the two germline ends. The CDR3 loop reads CATSRERGFTQYF. In DNA, the CDR3 is TGTGCCACCAGCAGGGAGAGAGGCTTTACGCAGTATTTT.

This clone was picked up one time. The gene calls are TRBV5-1 and TRBJ2-2; D ambiguous. This CDR3 comprises 13 residues. V was clipped by 4 bases and J by 4 bases, with 8 bases between them. Per germline, CDR1 SGHRS and CDR2 YFSETQ. CDR3 coding DNA: TGCGCCAGCAGCGGTGGCCTCACCGGGGAGCTGTTTTTT. Protein product: CASSGGLTGELFF. Looking up the rest from reference TRBV5-1 and TRBJ2-2 gives the full variable domain: KAGVTQTPRYLIKTRGQQVTLSCSPISGHRSVSWYQQTPGQGLQFLFEYFSETQRNKGNFPGRFSGRQFSNSRSEMNVSTLELGDSALYLCASSGGLTGELFFGEGSRLTVL.

This chain joins TRBV4-2 and TRBJ1-5; TRBD1 is a possible D gene (6 bases). V dropped 2 bases and J dropped 5 bases, with 7 bases sitting between them. This CDR3 has 13 residues. Germline-derived CDR1 and CDR2 are LGHNA and YNFKEQ. The DNA for the CDR3 is TGTGCCAGCAGCCAATCAGGGGATCAGCCCCAGCATTTT. As protein: CASSQSGDQPQHF.

This chain joins TRBV5-1 and TRBJ1-2; D is undetermined. The CDR3 totals 14 residues. Germline V lookup: CDR1 SGHRS, CDR2 YFSETQ. The germline V and J ends were trimmed by 0 bases and 5 bases, with 11 bases remaining between them. CDR3 in DNA: TGCGCCAGCAGCTTGGCGAGGGCCGGATATGGCTACACCTTC. This sequence encodes CASSLARAGYGYTF.

DNA for the CDR3: TGTGCCAGCAGTTTATACTCTCAGGGGGCAAGGACTAATGAAAAACTGTTTTTT. Protein product: CASSLYSQGARTNEKLFF. V is TRBV28 and J is TRBJ1-4, with 8 bases aligning to TRBD1. CDR1 and CDR2 (germline): MDHEN, SYDVKM. V was pared by 1 base and J by 2 bases, with 9 bases of the junction left unmatched. The CDR3 covers 18 residues. Looking up the rest from reference TRBV28 and TRBJ1-4 gives the full variable domain: DVKVTQSSRYLVKRTGEKVFLECVQDMDHENMFWYRQDPGLGLRLIYFSYDVKMKEKGDIPEGYSVSREKKERFSLILESASTNQTSMYLCASSLYSQGARTNEKLFFGSGTQLSVL.

The chain recombines TRBV9 with TRBJ2-2; 7 bases match TRBD2. The length of the CDR3 is 14 residues. In germline, CDR1 is SGDLS, CDR2 YYNGEE. The junction had 6 bases not matched to a gene; V was cut back by 10 bases and J by 0 bases. In DNA, the CDR3 is TGTGCCTCAGAGCGGGGAGCGAACACCGGGGAGCTGTTTTTT. Translating gives CASERGANTGELFF. Full variable domain (rest looked up from reference TRBV9 and TRBJ2-2): DSGVTQTPKHLITATGQRVTLRCSPRSGDLSVYWYQQSLDQGLQFLIQYYNGEERAKGNILERFSAQQFPDLHSELNLSSLELGDSALYFCASERGANTGELFFGEGSRLTVL.

V usage is TRBV24-1 and J usage is TRBJ2-3, with TRBD2 matching over 10 bases. The CDR3 covers 15 residues. CDR1 is KGHDR, CDR2 SFDVKD, per germline. Germline trimming cut 5 bases from V and 0 bases from J; bases unmatched to any gene: 1. As DNA, the CDR3 is TGTGCCACCAGTGTGGGACTAGCGAGCACAGATACGCAGTATTTT. The encoded protein is CATSVGLASTDTQYF.